These 30 T cell receptor beta chains share one sample of origin, sequenced in a study of response to subunit inactivated influenza vaccine. TCRdb reprocessed the RT-PCR reads with MiXCR, giving one entry per CDR3 protein. The sample holds hundreds of thousands of distinct CDR3 sequences; approximately 18% are singletons and the top ten take 9.5% to 13%. The sample in question was PBMCs from blood, obtained roughly 5 days after vaccination. The receptor set was obtained from a man aged 50 or older who received an inactivated influenza vaccine.

The rearrangement joins TRBV11-2 to TRBJ2-3; 8 bases match TRBD2. Germline values: CDR1 SGHAT, CDR2 FQNNGV. This CDR3 spans 16 amino acids. V was clipped by 5 bases and J by 3 bases; unmatched bases: 10. CDR3 amino acids: CASSPSRGAITDTQYF. The CDR3 DNA follows: TGTGCCAGCAGCCCTTCGCGGGGGGCCATAACAGATACGCAGTATTTT. Complete variable domain (other parts from reference TRBV11-2 and TRBJ2-3): EAGVAQSPRYKIIEKRQSVAFWCNPISGHATLYWYQQILGQGPKLLIQFQNNGVVDDSQLPKDRFSAERLKGVDSTLKIQPAKLEDSAVYLCASSPSRGAITDTQYFGPGTRLTVL.

The chain combines TRBV10-3 with TRBJ1-1; a possible D gene is TRBD1 (6 bases). Germline V gene data show CDR1 as ENHRY and CDR2 as SYGVKD. The V end was cut by 5 bases, the J end by 2 bases, with 9 bases between. The CDR3 totals 13 residues. CDR3 nucleotide sequence: TGTGCCATCAGTTTGGGACACAACACTGAAGCTTTCTTT. It specifies CAISLGHNTEAFF.

Worth noting for this clonotype: Mismatch with germline at one junction end may stem from a read error. J is TRBJ2-5 and V is TRBV11-2; D is perhaps TRBD1 (6 bases). Germline values: CDR1 SGHAT, CDR2 FQNNGV. The CDR3 totals 13 residues. The CDR3 DNA reads TGTGCCAGCAGCTTAGGTCACAGGGAGACCCAGCACTTC. Encoded protein: CASSLGHRETQHF.

CDR3 residues: CASSRGGGATYEQYF. CDR3 DNA: TGTGCCAGCAGCCGAGGGGGGGGCGCAACCTACGAGCAGTACTTC. V is TRBV7-2 and J is TRBJ2-7; D is possibly TRBD2 (7 bases). CDR1 and CDR2 from the germline V gene are SGHTA and FQGNSA. V lost 5 bases and J lost 2, with 16 bases in between. The CDR3 is made up of 15 amino acids.

This clonotype occurred a few times. This chain links TRBV12-3 or TRBV12-4 with TRBJ1-2; tentatively, D is TRBD1 (6 bases). The CDR3 contains 13 residues. V dropped 1 base and J dropped 8 bases, with 11 bases sitting between them. CDR3 nucleotides: TGTGCCAGCAGTTTAGTTGGGGGGCGAGGCTACACCTTC. This translates into CASSLVGGRGYTF.

A few counts support this clonotype. This chain links TRBV7-2 with TRBJ2-7, with 11 bases fitting TRBD2. The V gene end was trimmed by 1 base and the J gene end by 6 bases; junction bases not matched to a gene: 2. The germline V gene encodes CDR1 SGHTA and CDR2 FQGNSA. The CDR3 runs 14 residues. The CDR3 nucleotides are TGTGCCAGCAGCTTAGGACTAGCGGGACTCGAGCAGTACTTC. It is translated as CASSLGLAGLEQYF.

The rearrangement uses TRBV18 and TRBJ2-3; D is undetermined. Trimming removed 2 bases at V and 0 bases at J, with 9 bases between. The CDR3 contains 15 residues. CDR1 is KGHSH, CDR2 LQKENI, per germline. The CDR3 is CASSPKGGSTDTQYF. As DNA, the CDR3 is TGTGCCAGCTCACCAAAAGGTGGAAGCACAGATACGCAGTATTTT.

This clonotype was counted between two and nine times. The chain couples TRBV7-2 to TRBJ2-1; weak D call: TRBD1 (7 bases). Per germline, CDR1 SGHTA and CDR2 FQGNSA. Trimming shortened V by 5 bases and J by 6 bases, and 20 bases separated the two germline ends. The CDR3 is made up of 16 amino acids. The CDR3 here is CASSLSSGGLLNEQFF. Here the CDR3 DNA reads TGTGCCAGCAGCCTTTCCTCAGGGGGACTCCTCAATGAGCAGTTCTTC.

The chain uses TRBV2 and TRBJ1-4; 10 nucleotides agree with TRBD1. Germline loops: CDR1 SNHLY, CDR2 FYNNEI. CDR3 length equals 15 residues. Unmatched junction bases numbered 5, after V lost 5 bases and J lost 5 bases. In nucleotides, the CDR3 is TGTGCCAGCAGTTTCCGGGACAGGGGAAATGAAAAACTGTTTTTT. This translates into CASSFRDRGNEKLFF.

This rearrangement joins TRBV12-3 or TRBV12-4 to TRBJ1-4; no reliable D call. The CDR3 covers 13 residues. Trimming took 5 bases from V and 8 from J, leaving 12 bases between them. The CDR3 nucleotides are TGTGCCAGCAGTCTCTCGAGTCAGGAAAAACTGTTTTTT. It is translated as CASSLSSQEKLFF.

V usage is TRBV5-1 and J usage is TRBJ2-1; D is possibly TRBD1 or TRBD2 (5 bases each). In germline, CDR1 is SGHRS, CDR2 YFSETQ. CDR3 length: 15 amino acids. V was trimmed by 3 bases and J by 7 bases, leaving 17 bases between them. The CDR3 loop reads CASSSSGTLGNEQFF. CDR3 nucleotide sequence: TGCGCCAGCAGCTCATCCGGGACCCTAGGAAATGAGCAGTTCTTC.

The chain employs TRBV7-9 and TRBJ2-1; no firm D call. The CDR3 extends over 14 amino acids. CDR1 SEHNR and CDR2 FQNEAQ come from the germline V gene (reference sequence). The ends were cut back, 1 base at V and 4 bases at J, with 8 bases in the middle. For the CDR3, the DNA is TGTGCCAGCAGCTTAGAGGCCTTATACAATGAGCAGTTCTTC. This encodes CASSLEALYNEQFF.

V and J are TRBV5-6 and TRBJ1-1, with TRBD1 identical over 9 bases. CDR3 length: 14 residues. Trimming removed 6 bases from V and 5 bases from J; junction bases left unmatched: 8. Germline values: CDR1 SGHDT, CDR2 YYEEEE. The CDR3 spells CASKGQGRGTEAFF. CDR3 in DNA: TGTGCCAGCAAAGGACAGGGGCGGGGTACTGAAGCTTTCTTT.

This clonotype has a handful of counts. This chain joins TRBV5-1 and TRBJ1-1; no definite D call. Germline V lookup: CDR1 SGHRS, CDR2 YFSETQ. The CDR3 spans 15 residues. The germline V and J ends were trimmed by 1 base and 1 base, with 11 bases remaining between them. CDR3 sequence (DNA): TGCGCCAGCAGCTTGTCCGGGAGCGGGAACACTGAAGCTTTCTTT. Protein: CASSLSGSGNTEAFF.

The gene calls are TRBV5-6 and TRBJ2-2, with D unresolved. This CDR3 spans 14 amino acids. Looked up from germline, CDR1 is SGHDT and CDR2 is YYEEEE. V was clipped by 2 bases and J by 8 bases, with 13 bases between them. The CDR3 is CASSFFGVAGELFF. The DNA for the CDR3 is TGTGCCAGCAGCTTCTTTGGGGTGGCTGGGGAGCTGTTTTTT.

This clonotype was recorded many times. The DNA for the CDR3 is TGTGCCAGCAGGTTTACAGGGGGCTACGAGCAGTACTTC. This gives the protein CASRFTGGYEQYF. The gene calls are TRBV7-8 and TRBJ2-7; 8 nucleotides agree with TRBD1. J was trimmed by 3 bases and V by 6 bases; bases with no gene match: 4. CDR1 and CDR2 from the germline V gene are SGHVS and FQNEAQ. The CDR3 has 13 residues.

The rearrangement links TRBV20-1 to TRBJ2-1; D is uncertain. The CDR3 totals 13 residues. Trimming stripped 6 bases from V and 8 bases from J, with 17 bases between. Germline V CDR1 and CDR2: DFQATT, SNEGSKA (reference sequence). The CDR3 DNA sequence: TGCAGTGCCACTCCATTTACCTTGGATGAGCAGTTCTTC. Its protein is CSATPFTLDEQFF.

The CDR3 DNA follows: TGCAGCGTCTCAAGTCAGCGGGTCTCCTACGAGCAGTACTTC. It specifies CSVSSQRVSYEQYF. J is TRBJ2-7 and V is TRBV29-1; a possible D gene is TRBD2 (6 bases). There are 14 residues in the CDR3. Germline V CDR1 and CDR2: SQVTM, ANQGSEA. The ends were cut back, 6 bases at V and 0 bases at J, with 15 bases in the middle.

This clonotype was seen more than once but under ten times. The rearrangement uses TRBV5-5 and TRBJ2-2; D not certain. V gave up 0 bases and J gave up 6 bases, with 9 bases separating them. The V gene's germline CDR1 is SGHKS and CDR2 YYEKEE (reference sequence). The CDR3 has 14 amino acids. The CDR3 sequence is CASSLALTSGELFF. The CDR3 DNA sequence: TGTGCCAGCAGCTTGGCCTTGACATCCGGGGAGCTGTTTTTT. Based on the CDR3 plus reference TRBV5-5 and TRBJ2-2, the full variable domain is DAGVTQSPTHLIKTRGQQVTLRCSPISGHKSVSWYQQVLGQGPQFIFQYYEKEERGRGNFPDRFSARQFPNYSSELNVNALLLGDSALYLCASSLALTSGELFFGEGSRLTVL.

The CDR3 bases are TGTGCCAGCAGGTTGGACACCTCTGGAAACACCATATATTTT. Protein sequence: CASRLDTSGNTIYF. The genes are TRBV7-2 and TRBJ1-3, with D perhaps matching TRBD1 (5 bases). Germline lookup yields CDR1 SGHTA and CDR2 FQGNSA. V was clipped by 6 bases and J by 0 bases, with 9 bases between them. The CDR3 runs 14 residues. The whole variable domain, filled in from reference TRBV7-2 and TRBJ1-3, reads GAGVSQSPSNKVTEKGKDVELRCDPISGHTALYWYRQSLGQGLEFLIYFQGNSAPDKSGLPSDRFSAERTGGSVSTLTIQRTQQEDSAVYLCASRLDTSGNTIYFGEGSWLTVV.

In this sample, this clonotype turned up a few times. The genes are TRBV4-2 and TRBJ1-6; 7 bases are a match to TRBD1. With V trimmed by 1 base and J by 6 bases, 3 bases remained unmatched. Germline CDR1 LGHNA, CDR2 YNFKEQ. The length of the CDR3 is 15 residues. CDR3 in DNA: TGTGCCAGCAGCCAAGCGACAGGGACTAATTCACCCCTCCACTTT. It encodes CASSQATGTNSPLHF.

The chain couples TRBV29-1 to TRBJ2-5; 11 bases map to TRBD2. CDR1 is SQVTM, CDR2 ANQGSEA, per germline. V lost 1 base to trimming and J lost 5 bases; unmatched junction nucleotides: 9. The CDR3 runs 16 residues. CDR3 residues: CSVEAPGLAGTETQYF. CDR3 DNA sequence: TGCAGCGTTGAAGCTCCCGGACTAGCGGGTACGGAGACCCAGTACTTC.

This clonotype came up once. At one of its ends the junction is not consistent with the germline gene, which may arise from a read error. This chain connects TRBV5-1 to TRBJ2-2; 8 nucleotides match TRBD1. Germline CDR1 SGHRS, CDR2 YFSETQ. This CDR3 spans 16 amino acids. CDR3 loop: CASSLDRGANTGELVF. CDR3 sequence (DNA): TGCGCCAGCAGCTTGGACAGGGGGGCGAACACCGGGGAGCTGGTTTTT.

The CDR3 loop reads CASTPWVAGEQYF. In DNA, the CDR3 is TGTGCCAGCACCCCGTGGGTAGCGGGGGAGCAGTACTTC. The chain joins TRBV12-3 or TRBV12-4 to TRBJ2-7, with 8 bases matching TRBD2. The V gene end was trimmed by 7 bases and the J gene end by 7 bases; junction bases not matched to a gene: 9. This CDR3 has 13 residues.

Concerning this clonotype itself: An end of the junction differs from the germline gene, which may be a read error. The chain is built from TRBV7-9 and TRBJ2-1, with TRBD2 as a possible D gene (5 bases). The CDR3 is 12 amino acids. The germline V gene has CDR1 SEHNR and CDR2 FQNEAQ (reference sequence). The CDR3 bases are TGTGCCAGCAGCCTAGCACAAAATGAGCAGTTCTTC. Its translation is CASSLAQNEQFF.

CDR3 nucleotides: TGTGCCTGGAGTGTAGGGAGCCCCTACGAGCAGTACTTC. Translated: CAWSVGSPYEQYF. The genes are TRBV30 and TRBJ2-7, with D possibly matching TRBD2 (5 bases). Trimming stripped 0 bases from V and 2 bases from J, with 8 bases between. The CDR3 totals 13 residues. Germline V gives CDR1 GTSNPN, CDR2 SVGIG (reference sequence).

This clonotype was observed a few times. The V and J genes are TRBV20-1 and TRBJ2-5; TRBD2 might be the D (6 bases). The CDR3 loop spans 13 amino acids. V was clipped by 5 bases and J by 2 bases, with 12 bases between them. CDR1 and CDR2 from the germline V gene are DFQATT and SNEGSKA (reference sequence). The CDR3 sequence: CSAPPGLQETQYF. The CDR3 nucleotides are TGCAGTGCTCCACCGGGACTTCAAGAGACCCAGTACTTC.

This clonotype was seen more than once but under ten times. The chain employs TRBV20-1 and TRBJ2-7; 9 nucleotides agree with TRBD2. Germline loops: CDR1 DFQATT, CDR2 SNEGSKA (reference sequence). V shed 3 bases, J shed 4 bases, and the junction held 7 bases outside the gene matches. CDR3 length: 14 residues. CDR3 in DNA: TGCAGTGCTAGTCAGGCTAGCGGGACTTACGAGCAGTACTTC. Amino acid sequence: CSASQASGTYEQYF.

The sample holds a few counts of this clonotype. This chain connects TRBV20-1 to TRBJ1-5; TRBD1 might be the D (5 bases). Germline V gene data show CDR1 as DFQATT and CDR2 as SNEGSKA (reference sequence). V was clipped by 3 bases and J by 6 bases, with 15 bases between them. This CDR3 has 14 residues. The CDR3 nucleotides read TGCAGTGCTAGGATCCCAGGGACGGGTCAGCCCCAGCATTTT. It codes for CSARIPGTGQPQHF.

V is TRBV20-1 and J is TRBJ2-1, with 14 bases lining up with TRBD2. The J segment lost 3 bases and the V segment lost 2 bases, leaving 3 bases of the junction unmatched. Germline CDR1 reads DFQATT; CDR2 reads SNEGSKA (reference sequence). The CDR3 spans 16 residues. The CDR3 here is CSARRLAGGGYNEQFF. CDR3 coding DNA: TGCAGTGCTAGACGACTAGCGGGAGGGGGCTACAATGAGCAGTTCTTC.